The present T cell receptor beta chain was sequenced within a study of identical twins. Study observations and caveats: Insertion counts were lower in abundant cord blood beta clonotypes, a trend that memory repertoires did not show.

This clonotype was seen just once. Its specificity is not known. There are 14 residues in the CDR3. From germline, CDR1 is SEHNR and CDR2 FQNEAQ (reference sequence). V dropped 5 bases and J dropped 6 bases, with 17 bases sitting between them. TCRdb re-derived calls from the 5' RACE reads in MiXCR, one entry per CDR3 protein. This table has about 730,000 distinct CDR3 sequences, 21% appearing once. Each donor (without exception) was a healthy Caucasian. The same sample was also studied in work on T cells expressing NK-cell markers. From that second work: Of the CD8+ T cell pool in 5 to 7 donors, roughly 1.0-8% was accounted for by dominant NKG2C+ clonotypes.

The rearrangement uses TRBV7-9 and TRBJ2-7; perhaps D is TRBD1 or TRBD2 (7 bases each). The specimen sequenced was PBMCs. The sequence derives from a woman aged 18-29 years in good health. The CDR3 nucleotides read TGTGCCAGCAGCACCCAGACAGGGAGGGGCGAGCAGTACTTC. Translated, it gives CASSTQTGRGEQYF.